This T cell receptor (beta chain) was captured in a study of vaccination and CD4 T cells after COVID-19. CDR3 size: 14 residues. The germline V gene has CDR1 SGHTA and CDR2 FQGNSA. With 6 bases clipped from V and 0 bases from J, the junction kept 2 bases outside the gene matches. As for treatment: 10-day PBMC culture with coronavirus spike peptide pools or control peptides (ViraFEST assay). General study findings and limits: It was observed that, in convalescent patients, a median around 90% of reactive clones arose only post-vaccination.

This clonotype was detected only a few times. Its antigen is still unknown. Once obtained from cultured CD4+ T cells, the DNA was sequenced using the Oncomine TCR Beta short-read assay. TCRdb fed the PCR reads into MiXCR, producing one record per CDR3 protein. The sample consists of 15,000 to 20,000 distinct CDR3 sequences, 26% of them appearing once. The sequenced sample consisted of cultured CD4+ T cells from blood. The chain is built from TRBV7-2 and TRBJ2-1; the match to TRBD1 covers 7 bases. This clonotype originated in a human donor with COVID-19. The CDR3 spells CASRAGGSYNEQFF. CDR3 bases: TGTGCCAGCAGAGCAGGGGGCTCCTACAATGAGCAGTTCTTC.